The clone carrying this T cell receptor beta chain was counted only a few times. The data were taken from a study of T-cell reconstitution after alpha-beta-depleted transplantation in children. Germline trimming cut 2 bases from V and 3 bases from J; bases unmatched to any gene: 12. Germline CDR1 MNHEY, CDR2 SVGAGI. CDR3 length: 18 residues. Unique molecular identifiers were incorporated when the TCRbeta library was constructed. TCRdb re-analysed the PCR reads in MiXCR, keeping a single row per CDR3 protein. The sample lists approximately 390,000 distinct CDR3 sequences, approximately 10% occurring once.

The source of this sequence is a human donor who donated a stem cell graft to a child with acute myeloid leukemia. The source material was PBMCs from the stem cell graft donor, sampled from the stem cell graft. The chain joins TRBV6-5 to TRBJ2-7; 11 bases are a match to TRBD1. CDR3 bases: TGTGCCAGCAGTTACGCGGTTCCCTCCGGGACAGGGGGCTACGAGCAGTACTTC. Protein: CASSYAVPSGTGGYEQYF.